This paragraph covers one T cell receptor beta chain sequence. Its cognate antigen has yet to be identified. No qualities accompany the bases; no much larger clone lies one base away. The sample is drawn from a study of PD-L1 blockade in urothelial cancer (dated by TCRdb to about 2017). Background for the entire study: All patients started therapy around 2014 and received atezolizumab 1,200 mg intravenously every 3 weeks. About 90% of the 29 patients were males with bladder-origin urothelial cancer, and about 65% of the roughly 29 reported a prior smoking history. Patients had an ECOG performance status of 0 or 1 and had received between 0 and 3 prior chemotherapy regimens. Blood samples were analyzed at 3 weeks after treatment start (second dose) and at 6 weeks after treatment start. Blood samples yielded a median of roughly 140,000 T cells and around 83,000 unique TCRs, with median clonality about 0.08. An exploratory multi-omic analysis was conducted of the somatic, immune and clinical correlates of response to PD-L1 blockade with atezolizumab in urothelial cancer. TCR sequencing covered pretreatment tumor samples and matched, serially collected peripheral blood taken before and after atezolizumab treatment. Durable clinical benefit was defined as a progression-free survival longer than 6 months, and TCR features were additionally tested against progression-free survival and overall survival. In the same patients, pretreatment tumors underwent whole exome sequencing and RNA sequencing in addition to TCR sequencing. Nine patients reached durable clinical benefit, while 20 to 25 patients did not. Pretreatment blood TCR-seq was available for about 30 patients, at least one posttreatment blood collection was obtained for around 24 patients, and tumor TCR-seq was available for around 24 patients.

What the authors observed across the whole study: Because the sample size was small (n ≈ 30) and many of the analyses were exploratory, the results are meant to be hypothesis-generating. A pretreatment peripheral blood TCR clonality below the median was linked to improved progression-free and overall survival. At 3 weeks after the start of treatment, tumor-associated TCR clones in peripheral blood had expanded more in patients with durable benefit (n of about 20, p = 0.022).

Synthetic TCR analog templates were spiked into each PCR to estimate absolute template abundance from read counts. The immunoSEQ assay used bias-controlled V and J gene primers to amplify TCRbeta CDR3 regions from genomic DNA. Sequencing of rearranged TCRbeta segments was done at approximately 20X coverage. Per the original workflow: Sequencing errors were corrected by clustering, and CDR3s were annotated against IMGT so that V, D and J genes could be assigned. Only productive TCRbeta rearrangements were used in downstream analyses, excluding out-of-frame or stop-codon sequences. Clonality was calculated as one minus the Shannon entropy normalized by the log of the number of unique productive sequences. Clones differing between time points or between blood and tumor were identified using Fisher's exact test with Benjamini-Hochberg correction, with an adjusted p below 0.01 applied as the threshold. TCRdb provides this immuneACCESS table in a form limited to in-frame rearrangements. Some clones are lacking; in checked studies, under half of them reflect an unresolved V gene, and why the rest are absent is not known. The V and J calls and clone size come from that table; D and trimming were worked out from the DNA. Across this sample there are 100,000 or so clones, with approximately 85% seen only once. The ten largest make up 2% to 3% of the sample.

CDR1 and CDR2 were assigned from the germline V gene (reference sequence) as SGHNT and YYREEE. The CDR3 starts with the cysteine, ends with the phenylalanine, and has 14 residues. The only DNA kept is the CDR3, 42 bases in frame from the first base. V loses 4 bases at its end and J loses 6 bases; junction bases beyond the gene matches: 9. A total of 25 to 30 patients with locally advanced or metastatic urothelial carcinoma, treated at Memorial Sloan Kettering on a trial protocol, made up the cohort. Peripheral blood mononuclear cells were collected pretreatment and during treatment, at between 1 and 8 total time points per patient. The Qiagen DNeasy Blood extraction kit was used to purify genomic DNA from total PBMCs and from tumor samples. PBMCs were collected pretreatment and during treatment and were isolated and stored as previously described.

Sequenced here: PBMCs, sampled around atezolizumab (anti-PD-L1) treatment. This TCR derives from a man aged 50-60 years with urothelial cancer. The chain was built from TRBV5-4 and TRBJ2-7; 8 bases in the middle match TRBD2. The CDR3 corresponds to CASSGREGLGEQYF. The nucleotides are TGTGCCAGCAGCGGACGGGAGGGCCTAGGCGAGCAGTACTTC. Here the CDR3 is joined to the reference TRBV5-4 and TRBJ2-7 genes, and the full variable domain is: ETGVTQSPTHLIKTRGQQVTLRCSSQSGHNTVSWYQQALGQGPQFIFQYYREEENGRGNFPPRFSGLQFPNYSSELNVNALELDDSALYLCASSGREGLGEQYFGPGTRLTVT.